The T cell receptor beta chain under discussion was sequenced for a study of blood T cell repertoires in COVID-19. Study summary: Sources were T cells, B-cell-depleted T cells, or PBMCs; the material itself was cDNA or gDNA.

Measured with immunoSEQ multiplex PCR; TCRdb has only the in-frame clones, and not every one. The table has 60,000 to 70,000 clones, 80% to 85% seen once. The material sequenced was peripheral blood. The origin of this receptor is an older woman with acute or convalescent COVID-19.

CDR3 in amino acids: CASRLGRAGNTIYF. CDR3 in DNA: TGTGCCAGCAGGCTCGGGAGGGCTGGAAACACCATATATTTT. The gene calls are TRBV6-5 and TRBJ1-3; D gene ambiguous. Per germline, CDR1 MNHEY and CDR2 SVGAGI. Between the trimmed V and J ends, which lost 6 bases and 2 bases, there was a span of 11 bases. The CDR3 spans 14 residues.